The clone carrying this TCR beta chain was counted between two and nine times. Time point denoted: patch test 1, 2 weeks after DPC sensitization. The treatment was: therapeutic diphenylcyclopropenone sensitization with weekly scalp DPC. TCRdb fed the RACE reads into MiXCR, producing one record per CDR3 protein. The sample carries some 120,000 distinct CDR3 sequences, 12% recorded once. This sample stems from a study of human T cells and chemical hapten exposure. The sample here was whole blood, taken in connection with sensitization to the hapten diphenylcyclopropenone (DPC). This clonotype was sampled from a woman between 45 and 60 years old with alopecia areata. Some clones in this sample may be carry-over from other donors' samples.

The CDR3 spells CASSLETGYYEQYF. Written as DNA, the CDR3 is TGTGCCAGCAGTTTAGAGACAGGTTACTACGAGCAGTACTTC. The rearrangement joins TRBV27 to TRBJ2-7, with D possibly matching TRBD1 (6 bases). Trimming pared 2 bases from V and 3 bases from J, leaving 11 bases between. The CDR3 is made up of 14 amino acids. Germline CDR1 MNHEY, CDR2 SMNVEV (reference sequence).